This T cell receptor beta chain was obtained from a study of blood T cell repertoires in COVID-19. The protocol was immunoSEQ multiplex PCR, while the TCRdb copy is restricted to in-frame clones and leaves out a portion. The sample consists of roughly 380,000 clones, about 85% of them appearing once. This clone was seen a single time. Germline V CDR1 and CDR2: MNHNY, SVGAGI (reference sequence). The CDR3 runs to 15 residues. Trimming removed 7 bases at V and 0 bases at J, with 12 bases between. The sequence was collected from a woman aged 18-29 years with acute or convalescent COVID-19. The material sequenced was peripheral blood. This chain links TRBV6-6 with TRBJ2-2, with D perhaps matching TRBD2 (6 bases). The CDR3 sequence: CASNNPGANTGELFF. CDR3 coding DNA: TGTGCCAGCAACAACCCGGGGGCGAACACCGGGGAGCTGTTTTTT.